These 9 T cell receptor beta chains were all obtained from the same sample, sequenced in a study of cytomegalovirus exposure and HLA in healthy donors (dated by TCRdb to about 2017). Libraries were built with the immunoSEQ multiplex PCR assay. A mixture of 60 forward primers for TCR Vbeta segments and 13 reverse primers for TCR Jbeta segments was used in the multiplex PCR. TCRdb stores this immuneACCESS table with in-frame sequences only. Part of the clones is absent; in the studies checked, under half of the shortfall reflects unresolved V genes, and no reason is known for the rest. This sample gives tens of thousands of clones in total; roughly 79% of them show up just once. The ten largest clones take up around 1.8% of the sample. Sequenced input: PBMCs. Every receptor here comes from a woman in her twenties or thirties in good health and CMV-seronegative.

The V and J genes are TRBV4-1 and TRBJ2-1; 10 bases agree with TRBD2. CDR3 length: 15 residues. V was pared by 1 base and J by 9 bases, with 6 bases of the junction left unmatched. In germline, CDR1 is MGHRA, CDR2 YSYEKL. CDR3 sequence: CASSQVKAGGTEQFF. In nucleotides, the CDR3 is TGCGCCAGCAGCCAAGTAAAAGCGGGAGGGACTGAGCAGTTCTTC.

V gene TRBV7-8 combines with J gene TRBJ2-1, with 8 bases aligning to TRBD1. The V segment lost 0 bases and the J segment 7 bases; nucleotides outside the gene matches: 8. The length of the CDR3 is 16 residues. Germline V lookup: CDR1 SGHVS, CDR2 FQNEAQ. The CDR3 nucleotides are TGTGCCAGCAGCTTAGCGCGCAGGGGGCCGCTGAATGAGCAGTTCTTC. The encoded protein is CASSLARRGPLNEQFF. Drawing the rest from reference TRBV7-8 and TRBJ2-1, the complete variable domain is GAGVSQSPRYKVAKRGQDVALRCDPISGHVSLFWYQQALGQGPEFLTYFQNEAQLDKSGLPSDRFFAERPEGSVSTLKIQRTQQEDSAVYLCASSLARRGPLNEQFFGPGTRLTVL.

The sample holds a few counts of this clone. The V call is TRBV19, the J call TRBJ1-1; 9 bases align to TRBD1. This CDR3 contains 14 residues. The V segment lost 6 bases and the J segment 3 bases; nucleotides outside the gene matches: 5. CDR1 and CDR2 from the germline V gene are LNHDA and SQIVND (reference sequence). The CDR3 sequence is CASRTTGGYTEAFF. The CDR3, as DNA: TGTGCCAGTAGGACTACAGGGGGCTACACTGAAGCTTTCTTT.

In nucleotides, the CDR3 is TGTGCCAGCAGCGGTTACAGCCCCGATGGGGCCAACGTCCTGACTTTC. It specifies CASSGYSPDGANVLTF. The chain couples TRBV21-1 to TRBJ2-6; TRBD1, as called in the table, went unchecked against the DNA. TRBV21-1 is tagged as a pseudogene. This CDR3 is 16 amino acids long.

The rearrangement uses TRBV27 and TRBJ2-7; possible D gene TRBD2, 5 bases. Between the trimmed V and J ends, which lost 0 bases and 2 bases, there was a span of 8 bases. Germline CDR1 MNHEY, CDR2 SMNVEV (reference sequence). CDR3 length equals 14 residues. The CDR3 is CASSLSDSPYEQYF. The CDR3 nucleotides are TGTGCCAGCAGTTTATCGGACTCTCCCTACGAGCAGTACTTC.

This clone was picked up one time. The rearrangement uses TRBV27 and TRBJ2-1; no clear D gene. Germline V gives CDR1 MNHEY, CDR2 SMNVEV (reference sequence). Trimming left V 9 bases short and J 0 bases short, with 15 bases between. This CDR3 spans 15 amino acids. The CDR3 is CARLEAPSSYNEQFF. In DNA form, the CDR3 reads TGTGCCAGGTTAGAAGCGCCCAGCTCCTACAATGAGCAGTTCTTC.

The chain employs TRBV1 and TRBJ2-1; TRBD2, the table's D call, lacks a check against the DNA. TRBV1 corresponds to a pseudogene. The CDR3 has 16 residues. The CDR3 region is CTSSPLREGKYNEQFF. The CDR3 DNA follows: TGCACCAGCAGCCCATTGCGGGAGGGAAAATACAATGAGCAGTTCTTC.

The genes are TRBV29-1 and TRBJ2-2; 11 bases agree with TRBD2. CDR3 size: 13 residues. V gave up 7 bases and J gave up 5 bases; unmatched junction bases: 3. Germline V CDR1 and CDR2: SQVTM, ANQGSEA. The CDR3 region has the DNA TGCAGCGCAAGGACTAGCGGGACCGGGGAGCTGTTTTTT. It yields the protein CSARTSGTGELFF.

This clone occurred a few times. This sequence joins TRBV29-1 and TRBJ1-4; weak D call: TRBD1 (5 bases). Germline V CDR1 and CDR2: SQVTM, ANQGSEA. Trimming left V 4 bases short and J 0 bases short, with 9 bases between. This CDR3 contains 14 residues. The CDR3 loop reads CSVVQTATNEKLFF. CDR3 sequence (DNA): TGCAGCGTTGTGCAGACAGCAACTAATGAAAAACTGTTTTTT.